This TCR beta chain was recovered during a study of regulatory T cells in long-lasting Graves disease (dated by TCRdb to 2020 to 2023). Some background on the complete study: Patients with newly diagnosed Graves' disease had been on antithyroid drugs for under 3 months. Peripheral blood TCR sequencing and RNA sequencing compared persistent Graves' disease patients with newly diagnosed Graves' disease patients. The study took place in China and was registered as a clinical trial. A total of 33 samples were covered by TCR sequencing, comprising roughly 13 persistent and 20 newly diagnosed Graves' disease patients.

Paper-wide results and their limitations: Only the TCR beta chain was sequenced and analyzed. TRBV28, TRBJ1-2 and TRBJ2-5 were preferentially used in persistent disease, while TRBV20-1 and TRBJ2-1 were favored in newly diagnosed disease. The small sample size was acknowledged by the authors as a limitation that may reduce accuracy. A larger number of public clonotypes was shared among persistent patients (approximately 3,000) than among newly diagnosed patients (around 880). Because the primary lesion, thyroid tissue, could not be accessed, the study looked at peripheral blood alone. Persistent Graves' disease patients showed lower TCR Shannon entropy and fewer highly expanded clones than newly diagnosed patients, suggesting clonal expansion.

V has 6 bases trimmed and J has 8 bases trimmed; junction bases matching no gene number 8. The CDR3 sequence holds 15 residues, the cysteine and phenylalanine included. The kept DNA is CDR3 alone, 45 bases in frame from the first base. CDR1 and CDR2 (MNHNS, SASEGT) derive from the germline V gene. The method was multiplex PCR. Sequencing relied on an Illumina HiSeq 4000. TCR beta libraries were built with iRepertoire HTBI primers and Arm-PCR amplification of CDR3 regions. Before sequencing, the PCR products underwent gel purification. Per the source publication's procedure: A total of under 80 TRBV and more than twelve TRBJ segments were identified across samples and were used for gene usage analysis of CDR3 amino acid clonotypes. COPE and FqMerger were used to merge filtered high-quality paired reads into contigs. BLAST was used to align contigs to IMGT TRBV, TRBD and TRBJ reference genes, with CDR3 defined following IMGT. Any clonotype with a frequency above 0.1% was classified as a highly expanded clone. Shannon entropy served as the measure of repertoire diversity, while the Gini coefficient captured V-J evenness. A clonotype was considered public if more than one individual shared it. The raw public data were reprocessed by TCRdb itself: fastp quality trimming at Q25, MiXCR clonotype calling, in-frame beta chains only. Rows are unified per CDR3 protein, each entry keeping the most common DNA and genes. The V and J calls follow TCRdb's processing rather than the paper's. The sample profile shows 360,000 or so distinct CDR3 sequences; about an eighth of them were found once. 18% of the sample is taken by the ten largest.

This clonotype was counted many times. What antigen it recognizes has not been identified. No base quality information exists; no much larger clone differs at one position. The time point label here, explained by the study, means: newly diagnosed GD, antithyroid drugs for less than 3 months. For both TCR sequencing and RNA sequencing, RNA was extracted from PBMCs in TRIzol. Graves' disease was diagnosed according to American Thyroid Association guidelines. Recruitment of patients was carried out at an endocrinology department in Xi'an, China. From each patient, about 9.7 milliliters of peripheral blood was collected into an EDTA anticoagulant tube. Ficoll Paque Plus density gradient separation was used to isolate PBMCs, and no additional T cell sorting was done. RNA quality was checked with an Agilent 2100 Bioanalyzer and agarose gel, and concentration with a NanoDrop 2000. This sample was shared with a second study, whose subject was T cells in Graves' hyperthyroidism and ophthalmopathy. In that second paper, the authors write: Stable Graves' hyperthyroidism was defined as the absence of progression to ophthalmopathy over 18 months of follow-up. Hyperthyroidism patients were aged 18 to 65 years and newly diagnosed, with disease duration of less than 2 months. Exclusion was applied to patients with uncontrolled infections, other autoimmune diseases, pregnancy or lactation. Diagnoses were based on clinical symptoms, serum thyroxine and TRAb, thyroid ultrasound and orbital computed tomography. A first-round RT-PCR of the TCR CDR3 used the HTBI primer set with the Qiagen OneStep RT-PCR kit. Most expanded thyroid clonotypes (frequency above 0.001) were also found in blood, which suggests that blood repertoires may mirror thyroid immune responses. In cross-validation, a model built on a 13 V-J signature told ophthalmopathy apart from stable hyperthyroidism with under 90% sensitivity and about 81% specificity, and in testing the same model reached 80%/75%. During validation, the model predicted progression to ophthalmopathy a median of approximately 6.5 months ahead of onset, with just under 71% sensitivity and 72% to 80% specificity. TCR V-J signatures able to tell the groups apart were searched for in a discovery cohort of 90 to 100 patients, of whom around 42 had Graves' ophthalmopathy and roughly 57 had stable Graves' hyperthyroidism. Whether ophthalmopathy could be predicted prospectively was tested in an independent validation cohort made up of 18 to 20 hyperthyroidism patients plus 17 patients who later progressed to ophthalmopathy. The 75 to 100 discovery patients were randomly split 7:3 into training and test sets. In over five Graves' hyperthyroidism patients, the study also compared T-cell repertoires from thyroid tissue with T-cell repertoires from blood. Following sampling, methimazole starting at 30 mg daily was given to hyperthyroidism patients, and high-dose intravenous methylprednisolone was given to ophthalmopathy patients. Libraries were constructed in a second round of multiplex PCR, after which size selection and purification were performed. Paired-end sequencing of the libraries was performed with 100 bp reads on an Illumina HiSeq2000. SOAPnuke was used to process the raw data, throwing out any read that contained adapters or uncalled bases, had a mean Phred below 15, or lacked an exact constant-primer or identifier match. COPE v1.2.5 was used to merge the high-quality paired reads, and each unique nucleotide sequence was defined as a clonotype. Clonotypes were aligned to IMGT TRBV, TRBD and TRBJ reference segments using MiTCR v1.1. The analysis was restricted to V-J combinations with a frequency above 0.0001, which together covered 99.2% of the repertoires. A TCS score was defined as the ratio of F50 (clonal expansion) to E x V (chaos), with BLOSUM62-based TCRdist applied between CDR3 peptides within each V-J. Welch's t-statistics and random forest reduced some 510 V-J features to roughly 13, which were used in a naive Bayes classifier (R e1071). Sample size was not statistically predetermined, and investigators were not blinded to group allocation. TCR Vbeta CDR3 sequencing of some 140 peripheral blood samples (over 40 ophthalmopathy, 75 to 85 hyperthyroidism and roughly 17 progressor patients) is reported in the paper.

Here the chain combines TRBV6-1 and TRBJ2-1; 12 middle bases align to TRBD2. This specimen consisted of peripheral blood mononuclear cells (PBMCs), obtained at new diagnosis, from a patient treated with antithyroid drugs. This TCR was sampled from a woman aged 18-30 years with Graves disease. Donor details come from another sample of the same person, matched by shared clones. The DNA sequence is as follows: TGTGCCAGCAGCCCATCTAGCGGGGGGGCCGATGAGCAGTTCTTC. Its translation reads: CASSPSSGGADEQFF.